This TCR beta chain was recovered during a study of cytotoxic CD8 clonotypes in ibrutinib-treated CLL. Background on the study: The average sample held roughly 250,000 productive templates and 94,082 productive rearrangements.

Depth targeted 1 in 200,000 to 1 in 1 million T cells, averaging around 9.5x coverage per clonotype. Data came from immunoSEQ multiplex PCR; TCRdb stores just in-frame clones and leaves some out. The profile shows about 140,000 clones, around 84% of them singletons. The TCR beta libraries used approximately 2 micrograms of genomic DNA that came from cryopreserved PBMCs. Germline V gene sequence: CDR1 SQVTM, CDR2 ANQGSEA. V lost 4 bases and J 7 bases, leaving 13 bases between the germline ends. The CDR3 consists of 12 residues. The specimen comprised PBMCs, sampled after 36 months of ibrutinib treatment. The chain has TRBV29-1 and TRBJ1-2; D gene ambiguous. The TCR originated in a human donor with chronic lymphocytic leukemia. CDR3 in amino acids: CSVAVGGSGYTF. The CDR3 DNA reads TGCAGCGTTGCCGTAGGCGGCTCTGGCTACACCTTC.